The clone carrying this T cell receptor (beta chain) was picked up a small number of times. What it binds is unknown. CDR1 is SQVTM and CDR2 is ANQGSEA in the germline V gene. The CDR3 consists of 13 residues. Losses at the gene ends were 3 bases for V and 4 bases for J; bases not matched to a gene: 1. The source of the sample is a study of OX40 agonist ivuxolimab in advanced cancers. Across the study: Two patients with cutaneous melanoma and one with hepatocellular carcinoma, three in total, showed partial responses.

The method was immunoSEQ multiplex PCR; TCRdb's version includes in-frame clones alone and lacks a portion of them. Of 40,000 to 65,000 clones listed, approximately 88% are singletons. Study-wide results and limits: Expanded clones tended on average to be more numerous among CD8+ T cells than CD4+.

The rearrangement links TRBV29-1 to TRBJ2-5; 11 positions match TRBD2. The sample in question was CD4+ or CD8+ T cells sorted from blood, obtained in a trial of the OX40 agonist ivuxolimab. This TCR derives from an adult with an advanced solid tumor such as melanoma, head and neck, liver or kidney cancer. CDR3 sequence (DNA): TGCAGCGTTGAGACTAGCGGGACAGAGACCCAGTACTTC. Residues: CSVETSGTETQYF.